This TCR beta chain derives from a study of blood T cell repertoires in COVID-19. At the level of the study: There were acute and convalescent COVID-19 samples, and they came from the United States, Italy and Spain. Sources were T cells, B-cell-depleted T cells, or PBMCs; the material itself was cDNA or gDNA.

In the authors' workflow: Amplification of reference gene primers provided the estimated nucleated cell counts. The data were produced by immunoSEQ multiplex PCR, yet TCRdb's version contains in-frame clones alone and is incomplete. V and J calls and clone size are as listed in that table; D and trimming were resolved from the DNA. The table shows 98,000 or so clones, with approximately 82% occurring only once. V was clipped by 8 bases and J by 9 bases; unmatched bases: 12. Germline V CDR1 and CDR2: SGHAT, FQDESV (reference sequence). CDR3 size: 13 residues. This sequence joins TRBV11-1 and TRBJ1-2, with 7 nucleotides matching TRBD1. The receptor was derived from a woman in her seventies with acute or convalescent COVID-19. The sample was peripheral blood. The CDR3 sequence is CASSTGSGYRYTF. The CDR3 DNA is TGTGCCAGCTCGACAGGGTCGGGTTATCGCTACACCTTC.